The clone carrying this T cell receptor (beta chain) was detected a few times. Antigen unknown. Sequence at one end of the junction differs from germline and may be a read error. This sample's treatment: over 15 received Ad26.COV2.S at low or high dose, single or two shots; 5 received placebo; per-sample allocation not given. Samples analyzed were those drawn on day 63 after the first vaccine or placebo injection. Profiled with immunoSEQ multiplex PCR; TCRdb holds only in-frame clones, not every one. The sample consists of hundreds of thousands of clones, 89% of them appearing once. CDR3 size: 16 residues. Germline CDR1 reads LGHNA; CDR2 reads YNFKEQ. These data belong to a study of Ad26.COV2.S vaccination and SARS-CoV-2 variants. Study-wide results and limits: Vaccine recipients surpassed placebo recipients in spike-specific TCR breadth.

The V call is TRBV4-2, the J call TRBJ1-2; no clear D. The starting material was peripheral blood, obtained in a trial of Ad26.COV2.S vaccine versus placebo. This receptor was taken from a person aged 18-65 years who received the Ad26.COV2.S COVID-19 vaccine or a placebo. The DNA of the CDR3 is TGTGCCAGCAGCCAAGATATTGGCAGGAGTAACGATGGCTACACCTTC. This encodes CASSQDIGRSNDGYTF.